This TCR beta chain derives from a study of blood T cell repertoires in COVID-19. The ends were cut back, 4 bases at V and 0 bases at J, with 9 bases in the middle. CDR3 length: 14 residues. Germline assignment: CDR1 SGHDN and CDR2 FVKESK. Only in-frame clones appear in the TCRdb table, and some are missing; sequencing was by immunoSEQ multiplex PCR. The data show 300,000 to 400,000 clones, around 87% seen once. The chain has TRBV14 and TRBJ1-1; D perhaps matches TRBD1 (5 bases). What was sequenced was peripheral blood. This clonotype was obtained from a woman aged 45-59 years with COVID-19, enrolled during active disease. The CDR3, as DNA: TGTGCCAGCAGCCCTCGACAGTTGAACACTGAAGCTTTCTTT. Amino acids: CASSPRQLNTEAFF.